Each of the 7 T cell receptor beta chains below was sequenced from the same sample in a study of Graves' ophthalmopathy and Graves' hyperthyroidism. The authors amplified TCR beta CDR3 regions from RNA transcripts. A first-round RT-PCR used HTBI primers, followed by a second-round multiplex PCR. TCRdb independently ran MiXCR on the multiplex PCR reads; one entry per CDR3 protein. The sample has 600,000 to 650,000 distinct CDR3 sequences, about a fifth seen once. Sequences were obtained from peripheral blood. All receptors come from a woman in her late teens or twenties with stable Graves' hyperthyroidism. Some clones in this sample may be carry-over from other donors' samples.

This chain uses TRBV27 with TRBJ1-6; D may be TRBD1 (5 bases). Per germline, CDR1 MNHEY and CDR2 SMNVEV (reference sequence). The CDR3 is 15 amino acids. V gave up 10 bases and J gave up 9 bases, with 22 bases separating them. The CDR3 reads CATTTTGHAPSPLHF. DNA for the CDR3: TGTGCCACCACCACCACTGGACATGCACCTTCACCCCTCCACTTT.

The sample holds many counts of this clonotype. This chain links TRBV6-5 with TRBJ2-2; the D is unclear. The CDR3 runs to 16 residues. Germline values: CDR1 MNHEY, CDR2 SVGAGI. Trimming left V 0 bases short and J 0 bases short, with 8 bases between. In DNA form, the CDR3 reads TGTGCCAGCAGTTACTCGATAACAGCGAACACCGGGGAGCTGTTTTTT. Its protein product is CASSYSITANTGELFF.

J is TRBJ1-5 and V is TRBV12-3 or TRBV12-4, with a possible D match to TRBD1 (5 bases). The V gene lost 6 bases and the J gene lost 6 bases, with 15 bases spanning the gap. The CDR3 contains 14 residues. CDR3 protein: CASSPDGTGQPQHF. CDR3 in DNA: TGTGCCAGCAGCCCGGACGGGACGGGTCAGCCCCAGCATTTT.

The chain carries TRBV15 and TRBJ1-3, with D possibly being TRBD1 (6 bases). Deletions cut 3 bases from V and 8 bases from J, with 20 bases between. Germline assignment: CDR1 LNHNV and CDR2 YYDKDF (reference sequence). The length of the CDR3 is 16 residues. CDR3 loop: CATSSRDRGHLDTIYF. For the CDR3, the DNA is TGTGCCACCAGCAGTCGCGATCGGGGACATTTGGACACCATATATTTT.

The sample holds many counts of this clonotype. The chain has TRBV29-1 and TRBJ2-2, with TRBD2 identical over 9 bases. Germline CDR1 and CDR2: SQVTM and ANQGSEA. The CDR3 covers 15 residues. The V segment lost 7 bases and the J segment 1 base; nucleotides outside the gene matches: 7. CDR3: CSARRLAENTGELFF. The CDR3, as DNA: TGCAGCGCCCGAAGACTAGCGGAGAACACCGGGGAGCTGTTTTTT.

The chain combines TRBV20-1 with TRBJ1-1; the D is unclear. The ends were cut back, 5 bases at V and 1 base at J, with 11 bases in the middle. Germline assignment: CDR1 DFQATT and CDR2 SNEGSKA (reference sequence). CDR3 length equals 13 residues. CDR3 sequence reads: CSAPPSRNTEAFF. Here the CDR3 DNA reads TGCAGTGCTCCACCAAGCAGGAACACTGAAGCTTTCTTT.

This clonotype was recorded at least ten times. The rearrangement uses TRBV7-3 and TRBJ1-1; D is unclear. The CDR3 is 13 residues long. From germline, CDR1 is SGHTA and CDR2 FQGTGA. V dropped 6 bases and J dropped 3 bases, with 11 bases sitting between them. CDR3: CASRGGHDTEAFF. The CDR3 nucleotides read TGTGCCAGCAGGGGAGGGCATGACACTGAAGCTTTCTTT.